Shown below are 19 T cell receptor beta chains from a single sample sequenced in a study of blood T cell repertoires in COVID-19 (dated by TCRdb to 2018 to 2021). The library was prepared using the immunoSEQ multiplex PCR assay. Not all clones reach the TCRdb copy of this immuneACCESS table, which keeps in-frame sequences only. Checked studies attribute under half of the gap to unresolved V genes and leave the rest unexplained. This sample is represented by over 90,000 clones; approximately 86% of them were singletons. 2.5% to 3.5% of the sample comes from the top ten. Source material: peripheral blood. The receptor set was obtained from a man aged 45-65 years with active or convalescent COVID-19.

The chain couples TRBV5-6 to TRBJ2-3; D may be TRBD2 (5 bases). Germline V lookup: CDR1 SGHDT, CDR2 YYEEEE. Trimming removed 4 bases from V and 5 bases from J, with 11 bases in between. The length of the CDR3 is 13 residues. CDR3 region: CASSPWTGDTQYF. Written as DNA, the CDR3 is TGTGCCAGCAGCCCCTGGACTGGAGATACGCAGTATTTT.

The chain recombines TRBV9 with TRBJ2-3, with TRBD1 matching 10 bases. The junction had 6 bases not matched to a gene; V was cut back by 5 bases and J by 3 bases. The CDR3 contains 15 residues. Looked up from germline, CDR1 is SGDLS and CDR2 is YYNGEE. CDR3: CASSDRQGATDTQYF. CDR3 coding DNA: TGTGCCAGCAGTGATAGACAGGGGGCTACAGATACGCAGTATTTT.

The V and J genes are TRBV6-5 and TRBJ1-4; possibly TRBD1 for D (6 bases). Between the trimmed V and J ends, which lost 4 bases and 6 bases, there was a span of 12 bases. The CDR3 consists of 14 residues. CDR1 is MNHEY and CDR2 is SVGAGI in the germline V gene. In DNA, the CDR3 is TGTGCCAGCAGTTTGGACAGCGGCTATGAAAAACTGTTTTTT. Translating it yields CASSLDSGYEKLFF.

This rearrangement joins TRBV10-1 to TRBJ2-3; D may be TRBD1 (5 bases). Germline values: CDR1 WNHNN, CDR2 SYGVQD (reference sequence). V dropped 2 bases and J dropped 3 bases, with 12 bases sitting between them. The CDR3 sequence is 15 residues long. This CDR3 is CASSERAGITDTQYF. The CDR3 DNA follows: TGCGCCAGCAGTGAGCGGGCAGGGATTACAGATACGCAGTATTTT.

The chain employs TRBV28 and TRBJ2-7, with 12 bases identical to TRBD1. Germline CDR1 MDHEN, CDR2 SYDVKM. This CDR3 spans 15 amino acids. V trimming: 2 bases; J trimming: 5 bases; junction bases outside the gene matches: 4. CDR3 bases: TGTGCCAGCAGTTTAGCCGGGACAGGGGGCGACGAGCAGTACTTC. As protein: CASSLAGTGGDEQYF.

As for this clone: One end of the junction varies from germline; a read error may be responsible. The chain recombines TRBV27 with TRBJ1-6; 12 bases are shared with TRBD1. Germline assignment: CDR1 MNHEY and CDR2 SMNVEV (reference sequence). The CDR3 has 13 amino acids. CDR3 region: CASSPGTGGAKSF. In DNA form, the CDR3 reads TGTGCCAGCAGTCCAGGGACAGGGGGCGCGAAGTCCTTT.

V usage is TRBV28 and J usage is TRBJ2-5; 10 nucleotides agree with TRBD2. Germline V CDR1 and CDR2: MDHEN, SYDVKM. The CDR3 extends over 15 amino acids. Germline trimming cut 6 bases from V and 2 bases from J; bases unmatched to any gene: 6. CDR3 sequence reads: CASRSGGGPQETQYF. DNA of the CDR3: TGTGCCAGCAGGAGCGGGGGGGGCCCACAAGAGACCCAGTACTTC.

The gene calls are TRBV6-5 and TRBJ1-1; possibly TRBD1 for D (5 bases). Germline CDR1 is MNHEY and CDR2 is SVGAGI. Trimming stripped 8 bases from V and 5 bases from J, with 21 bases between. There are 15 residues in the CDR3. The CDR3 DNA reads TGTGCCAGCCTGGGCGGGGGGACGCTGCGAACTGAAGCTTTCTTT. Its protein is CASLGGGTLRTEAFF.

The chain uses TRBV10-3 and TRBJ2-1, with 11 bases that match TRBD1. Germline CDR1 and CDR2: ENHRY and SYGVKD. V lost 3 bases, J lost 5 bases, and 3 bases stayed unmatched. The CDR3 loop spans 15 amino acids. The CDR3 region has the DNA TGTGCCATCAGTGAAGGACAGGGGGCGAACAATGAGCAGTTCTTC. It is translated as CAISEGQGANNEQFF.

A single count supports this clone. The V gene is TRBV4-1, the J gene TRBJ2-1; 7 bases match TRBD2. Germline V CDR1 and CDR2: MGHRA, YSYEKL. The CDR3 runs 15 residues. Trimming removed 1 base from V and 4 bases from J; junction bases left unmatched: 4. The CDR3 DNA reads TGCGCCAGCAGCCAAGGGGCGGGGGTTTACAATGAGCAGTTCTTC. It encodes CASSQGAGVYNEQFF.

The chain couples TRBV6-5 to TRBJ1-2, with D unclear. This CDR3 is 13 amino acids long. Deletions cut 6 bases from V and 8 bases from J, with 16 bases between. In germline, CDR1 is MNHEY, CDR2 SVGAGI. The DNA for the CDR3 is TGTGCCAGCAGACGTGTCGGGGATAAGGGCTACACCTTC. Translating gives CASRRVGDKGYTF.

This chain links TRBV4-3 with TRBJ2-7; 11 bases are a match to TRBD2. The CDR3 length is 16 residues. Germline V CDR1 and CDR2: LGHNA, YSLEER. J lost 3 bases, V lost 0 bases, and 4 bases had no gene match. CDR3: CASSQEPLAGVYEQYF. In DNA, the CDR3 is TGCGCCAGCAGCCAAGAACCACTAGCGGGGGTCTACGAGCAGTACTTC.

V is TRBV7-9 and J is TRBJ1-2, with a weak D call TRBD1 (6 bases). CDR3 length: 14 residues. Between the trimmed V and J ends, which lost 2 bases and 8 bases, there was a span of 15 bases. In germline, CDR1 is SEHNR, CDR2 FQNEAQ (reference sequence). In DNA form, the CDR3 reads TGTGCCAGCAGCTTACCAACAGGGACGAACGGCTACACCTTC. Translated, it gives CASSLPTGTNGYTF.

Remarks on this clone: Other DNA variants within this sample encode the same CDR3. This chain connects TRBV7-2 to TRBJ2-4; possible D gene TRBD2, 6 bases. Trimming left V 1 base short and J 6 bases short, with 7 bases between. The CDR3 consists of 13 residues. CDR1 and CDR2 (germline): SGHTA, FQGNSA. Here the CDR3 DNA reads TGTGCCAGCAGCTTAGTGGGGGGAAACATTCAGTACTTC. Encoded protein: CASSLVGGNIQYF.

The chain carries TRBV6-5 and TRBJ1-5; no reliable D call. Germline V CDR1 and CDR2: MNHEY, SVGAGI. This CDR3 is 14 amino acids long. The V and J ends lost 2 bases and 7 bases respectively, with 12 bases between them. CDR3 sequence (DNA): TGTGCCAGCAGTTACCCGGAGGGAGACCAGCCCCAGCATTTT. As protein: CASSYPEGDQPQHF.

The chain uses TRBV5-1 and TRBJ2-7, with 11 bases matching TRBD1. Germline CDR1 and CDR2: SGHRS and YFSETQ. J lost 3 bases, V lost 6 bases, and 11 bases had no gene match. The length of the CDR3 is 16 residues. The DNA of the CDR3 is TGCGCCAGCAAGGCAGGAGGGACAGGGGGTTTCTACGAGCAGTACTTC. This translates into CASKAGGTGGFYEQYF.

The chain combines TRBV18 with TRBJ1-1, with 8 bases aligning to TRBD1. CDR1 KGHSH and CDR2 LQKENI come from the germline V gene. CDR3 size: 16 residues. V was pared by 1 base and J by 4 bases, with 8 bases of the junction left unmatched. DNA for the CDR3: TGTGCCAGCTCACCACGCCCGACAGGGGAGGGCACTGAAGCTTTCTTT. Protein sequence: CASSPRPTGEGTEAFF.

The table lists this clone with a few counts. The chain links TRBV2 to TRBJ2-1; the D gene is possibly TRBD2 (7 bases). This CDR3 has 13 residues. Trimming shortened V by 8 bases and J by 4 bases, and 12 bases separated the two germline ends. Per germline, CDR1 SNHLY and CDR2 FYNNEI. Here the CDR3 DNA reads TGTGCCAGCTCGGGGGGCCGATACAATGAGCAGTTCTTC. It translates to CASSGGRYNEQFF.

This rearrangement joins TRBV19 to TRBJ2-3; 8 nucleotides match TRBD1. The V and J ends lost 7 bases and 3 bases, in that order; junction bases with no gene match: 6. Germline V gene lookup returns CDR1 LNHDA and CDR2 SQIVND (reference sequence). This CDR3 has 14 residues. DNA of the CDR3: TGTGCCAGTAATACTGGACAGGGAACAGATACGCAGTATTTT. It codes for CASNTGQGTDTQYF. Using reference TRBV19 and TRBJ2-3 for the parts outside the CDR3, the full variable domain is DGGITQSPKYLFRKEGQNVTLSCEQNLNHDAMYWYRQDPGQGLRLIYYSQIVNDFQKGDIAEGYSVSREKKESFPLTVTSAQKNPTAFYLCASNTGQGTDTQYFGPGTRLTVL.